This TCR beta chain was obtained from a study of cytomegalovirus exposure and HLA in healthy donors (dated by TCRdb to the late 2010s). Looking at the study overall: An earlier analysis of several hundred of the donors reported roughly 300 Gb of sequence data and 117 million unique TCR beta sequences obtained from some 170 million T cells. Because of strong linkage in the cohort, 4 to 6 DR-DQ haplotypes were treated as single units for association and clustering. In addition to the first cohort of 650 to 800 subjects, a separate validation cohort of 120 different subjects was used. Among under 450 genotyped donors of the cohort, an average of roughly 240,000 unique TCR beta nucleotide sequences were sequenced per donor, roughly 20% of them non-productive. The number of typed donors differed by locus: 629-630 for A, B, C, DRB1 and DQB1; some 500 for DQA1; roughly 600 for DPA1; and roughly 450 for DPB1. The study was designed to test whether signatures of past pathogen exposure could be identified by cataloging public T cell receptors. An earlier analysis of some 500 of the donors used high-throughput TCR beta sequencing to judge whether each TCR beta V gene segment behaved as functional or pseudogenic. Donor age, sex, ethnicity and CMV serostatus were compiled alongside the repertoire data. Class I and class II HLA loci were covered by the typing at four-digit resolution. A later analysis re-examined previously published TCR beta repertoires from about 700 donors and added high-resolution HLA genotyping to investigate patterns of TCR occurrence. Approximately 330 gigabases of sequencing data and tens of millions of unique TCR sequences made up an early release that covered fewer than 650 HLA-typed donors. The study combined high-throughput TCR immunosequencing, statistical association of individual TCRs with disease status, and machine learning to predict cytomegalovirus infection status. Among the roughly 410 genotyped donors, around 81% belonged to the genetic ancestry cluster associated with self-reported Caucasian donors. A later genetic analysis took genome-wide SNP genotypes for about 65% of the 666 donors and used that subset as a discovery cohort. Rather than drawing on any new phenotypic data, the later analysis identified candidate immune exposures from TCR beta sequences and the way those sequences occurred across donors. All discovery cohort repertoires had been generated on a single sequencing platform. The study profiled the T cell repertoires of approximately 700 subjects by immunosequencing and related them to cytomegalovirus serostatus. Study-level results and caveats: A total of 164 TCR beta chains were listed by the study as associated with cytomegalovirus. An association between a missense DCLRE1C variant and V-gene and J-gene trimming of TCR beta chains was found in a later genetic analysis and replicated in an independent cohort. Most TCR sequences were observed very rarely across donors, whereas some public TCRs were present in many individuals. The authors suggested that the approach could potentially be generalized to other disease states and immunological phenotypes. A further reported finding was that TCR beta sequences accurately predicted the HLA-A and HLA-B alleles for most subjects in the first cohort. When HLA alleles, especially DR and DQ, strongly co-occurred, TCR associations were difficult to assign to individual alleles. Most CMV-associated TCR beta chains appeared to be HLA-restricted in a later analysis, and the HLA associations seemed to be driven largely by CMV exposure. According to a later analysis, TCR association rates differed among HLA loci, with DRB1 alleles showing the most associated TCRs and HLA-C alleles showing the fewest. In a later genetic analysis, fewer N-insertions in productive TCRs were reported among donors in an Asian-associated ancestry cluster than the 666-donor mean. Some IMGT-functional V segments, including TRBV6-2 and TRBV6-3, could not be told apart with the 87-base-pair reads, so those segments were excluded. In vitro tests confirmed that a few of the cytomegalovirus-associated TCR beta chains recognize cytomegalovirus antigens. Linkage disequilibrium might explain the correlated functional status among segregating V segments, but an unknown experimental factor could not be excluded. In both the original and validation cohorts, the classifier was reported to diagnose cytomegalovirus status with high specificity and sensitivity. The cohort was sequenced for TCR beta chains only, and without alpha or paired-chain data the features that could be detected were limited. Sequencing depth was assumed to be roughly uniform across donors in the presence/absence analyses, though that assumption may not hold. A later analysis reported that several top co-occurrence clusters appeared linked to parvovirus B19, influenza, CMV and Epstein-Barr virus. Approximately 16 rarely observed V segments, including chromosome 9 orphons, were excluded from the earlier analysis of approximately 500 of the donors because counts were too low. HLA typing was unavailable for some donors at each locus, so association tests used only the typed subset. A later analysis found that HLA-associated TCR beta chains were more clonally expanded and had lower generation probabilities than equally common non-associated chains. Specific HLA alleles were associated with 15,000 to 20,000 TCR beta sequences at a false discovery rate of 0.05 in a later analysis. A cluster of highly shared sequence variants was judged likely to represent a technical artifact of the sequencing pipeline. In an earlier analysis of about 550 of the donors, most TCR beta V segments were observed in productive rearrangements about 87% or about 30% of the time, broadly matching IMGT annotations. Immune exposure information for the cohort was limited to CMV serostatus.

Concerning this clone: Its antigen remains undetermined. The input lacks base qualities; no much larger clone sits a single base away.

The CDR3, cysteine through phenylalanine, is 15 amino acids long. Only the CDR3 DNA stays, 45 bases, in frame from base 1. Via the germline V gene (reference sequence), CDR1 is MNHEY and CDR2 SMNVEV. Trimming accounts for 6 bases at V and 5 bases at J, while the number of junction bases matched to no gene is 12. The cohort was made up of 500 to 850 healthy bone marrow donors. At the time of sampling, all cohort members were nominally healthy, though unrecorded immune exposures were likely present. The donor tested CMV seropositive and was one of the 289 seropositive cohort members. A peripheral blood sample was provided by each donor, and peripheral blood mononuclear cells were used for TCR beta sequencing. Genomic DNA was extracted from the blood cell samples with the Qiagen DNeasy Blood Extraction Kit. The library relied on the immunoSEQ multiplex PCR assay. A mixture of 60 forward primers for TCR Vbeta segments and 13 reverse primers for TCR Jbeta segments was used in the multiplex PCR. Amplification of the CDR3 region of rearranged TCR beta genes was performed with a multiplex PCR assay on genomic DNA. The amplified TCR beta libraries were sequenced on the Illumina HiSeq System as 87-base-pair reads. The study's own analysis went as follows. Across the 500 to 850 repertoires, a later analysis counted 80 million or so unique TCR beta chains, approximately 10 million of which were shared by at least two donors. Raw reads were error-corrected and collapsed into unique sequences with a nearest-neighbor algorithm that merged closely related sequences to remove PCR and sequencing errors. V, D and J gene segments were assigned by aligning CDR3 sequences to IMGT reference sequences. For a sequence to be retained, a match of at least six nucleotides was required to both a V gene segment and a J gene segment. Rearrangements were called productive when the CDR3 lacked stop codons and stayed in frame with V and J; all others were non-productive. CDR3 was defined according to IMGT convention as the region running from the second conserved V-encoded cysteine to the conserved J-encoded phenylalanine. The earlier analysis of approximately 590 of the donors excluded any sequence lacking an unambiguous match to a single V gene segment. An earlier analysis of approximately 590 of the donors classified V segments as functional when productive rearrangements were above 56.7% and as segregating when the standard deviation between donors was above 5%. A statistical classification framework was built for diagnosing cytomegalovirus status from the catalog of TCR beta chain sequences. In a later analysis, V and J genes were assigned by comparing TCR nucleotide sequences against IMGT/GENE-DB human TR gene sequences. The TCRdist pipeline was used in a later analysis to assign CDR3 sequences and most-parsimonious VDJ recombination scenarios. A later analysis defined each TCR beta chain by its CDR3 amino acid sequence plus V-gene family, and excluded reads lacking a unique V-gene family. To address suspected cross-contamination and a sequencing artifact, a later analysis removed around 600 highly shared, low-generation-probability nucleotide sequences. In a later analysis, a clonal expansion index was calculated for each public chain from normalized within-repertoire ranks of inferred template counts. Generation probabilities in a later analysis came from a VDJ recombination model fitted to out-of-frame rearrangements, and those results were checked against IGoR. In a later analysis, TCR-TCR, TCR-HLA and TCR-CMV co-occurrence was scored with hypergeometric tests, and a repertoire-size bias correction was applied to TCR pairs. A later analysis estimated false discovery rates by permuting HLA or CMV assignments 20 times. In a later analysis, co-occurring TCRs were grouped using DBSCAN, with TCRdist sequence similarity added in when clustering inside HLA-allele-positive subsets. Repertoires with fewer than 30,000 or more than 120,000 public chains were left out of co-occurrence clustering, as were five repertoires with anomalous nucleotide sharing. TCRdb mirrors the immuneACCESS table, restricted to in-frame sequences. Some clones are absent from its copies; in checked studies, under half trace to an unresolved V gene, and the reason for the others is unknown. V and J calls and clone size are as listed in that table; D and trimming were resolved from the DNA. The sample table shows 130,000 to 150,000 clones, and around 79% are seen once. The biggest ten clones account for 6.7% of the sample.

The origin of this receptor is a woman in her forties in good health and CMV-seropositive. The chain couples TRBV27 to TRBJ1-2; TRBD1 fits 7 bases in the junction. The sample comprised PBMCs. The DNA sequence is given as TGTGCCAGCAGCGGCCTGGCGGGACAGTTTTATGGCTACACCTTC. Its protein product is CASSGLAGQFYGYTF.